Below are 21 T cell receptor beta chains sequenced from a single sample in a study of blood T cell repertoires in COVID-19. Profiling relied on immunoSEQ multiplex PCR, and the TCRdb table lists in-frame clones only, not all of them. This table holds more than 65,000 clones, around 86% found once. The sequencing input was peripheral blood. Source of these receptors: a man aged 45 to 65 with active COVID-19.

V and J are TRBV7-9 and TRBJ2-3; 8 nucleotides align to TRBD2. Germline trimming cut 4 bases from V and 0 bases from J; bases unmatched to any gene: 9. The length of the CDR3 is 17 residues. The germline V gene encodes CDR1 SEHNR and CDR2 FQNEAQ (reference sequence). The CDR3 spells CASSSTTTSGSTDTQYF. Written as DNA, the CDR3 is TGTGCCAGCAGCTCCACGACCACTAGCGGTAGCACAGATACGCAGTATTTT.

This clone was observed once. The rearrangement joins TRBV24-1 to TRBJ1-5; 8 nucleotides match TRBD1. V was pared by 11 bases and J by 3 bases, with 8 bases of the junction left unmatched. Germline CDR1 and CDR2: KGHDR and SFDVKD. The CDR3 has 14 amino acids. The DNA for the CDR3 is TGTGCCAACAAGACAGGGGCTAACAATCAGCCCCAGCATTTT. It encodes CANKTGANNQPQHF.

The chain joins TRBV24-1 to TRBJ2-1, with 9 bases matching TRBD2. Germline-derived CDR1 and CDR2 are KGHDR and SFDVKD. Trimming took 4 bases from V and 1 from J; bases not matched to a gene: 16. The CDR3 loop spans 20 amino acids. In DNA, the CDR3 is TGTGCCACCAGTGAATCCGGGACGGTAATAAGCGGGGGGTCCTACAATGAGCAGTTCTTC. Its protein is CATSESGTVISGGSYNEQFF.

The CDR3 loop is CASLGLGNTEAFF. As DNA, the CDR3 is TGTGCCAGCTTGGGACTTGGGAACACTGAAGCTTTCTTT. The chain carries TRBV28 and TRBJ1-1, with D possibly TRBD1 on 5 matching bases. Trimming left V 8 bases short and J 1 base short, with 11 bases between. CDR1 MDHEN and CDR2 SYDVKM come from the germline V gene. The CDR3 sequence is 13 residues long.

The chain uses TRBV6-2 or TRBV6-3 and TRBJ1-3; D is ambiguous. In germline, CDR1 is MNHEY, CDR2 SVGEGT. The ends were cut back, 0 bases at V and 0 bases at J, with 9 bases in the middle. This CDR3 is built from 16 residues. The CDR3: CASSYSKAGSGNTIYF. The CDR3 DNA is TGTGCCAGCAGTTACTCGAAGGCGGGCTCTGGAAACACCATATATTTT.

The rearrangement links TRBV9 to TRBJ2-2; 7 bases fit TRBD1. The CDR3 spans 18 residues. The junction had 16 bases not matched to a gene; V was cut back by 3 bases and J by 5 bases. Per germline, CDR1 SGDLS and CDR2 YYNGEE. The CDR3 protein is CASSARQGNPEWTGELFF. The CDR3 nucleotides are TGTGCCAGCAGCGCGAGACAGGGAAATCCAGAATGGACCGGGGAGCTGTTTTTT.

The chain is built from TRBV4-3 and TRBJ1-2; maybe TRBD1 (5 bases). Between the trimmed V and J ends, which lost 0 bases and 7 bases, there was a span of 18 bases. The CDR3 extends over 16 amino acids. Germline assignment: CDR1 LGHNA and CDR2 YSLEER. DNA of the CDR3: TGCGCCAGCAGCCAAGATCCGGGGGGTCAGACTCTTGGCTACACCTTC. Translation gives CASSQDPGGQTLGYTF.

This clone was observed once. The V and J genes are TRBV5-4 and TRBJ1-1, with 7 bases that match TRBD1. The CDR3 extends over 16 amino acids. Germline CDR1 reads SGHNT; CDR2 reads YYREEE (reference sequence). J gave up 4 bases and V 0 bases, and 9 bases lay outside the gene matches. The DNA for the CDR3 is TGTGCCAGCAGCTTGGCAGGTGCAGGGGGTCCCACTGAAGCTTTCTTT. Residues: CASSLAGAGGPTEAFF. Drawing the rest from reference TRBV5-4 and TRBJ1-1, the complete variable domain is ETGVTQSPTHLIKTRGQQVTLRCSSQSGHNTVSWYQQALGQGPQFIFQYYREEENGRGNFPPRFSGLQFPNYSSELNVNALELDDSALYLCASSLAGAGGPTEAFFGQGTRLTVV.

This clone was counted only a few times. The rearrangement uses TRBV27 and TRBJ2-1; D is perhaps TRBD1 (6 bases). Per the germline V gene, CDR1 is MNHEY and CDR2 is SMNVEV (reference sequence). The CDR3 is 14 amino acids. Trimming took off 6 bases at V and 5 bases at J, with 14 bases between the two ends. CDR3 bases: TGTGCCAGCAGCCCGGACAGCTCTAACAATGAGCAGTTCTTC. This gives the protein CASSPDSSNNEQFF.

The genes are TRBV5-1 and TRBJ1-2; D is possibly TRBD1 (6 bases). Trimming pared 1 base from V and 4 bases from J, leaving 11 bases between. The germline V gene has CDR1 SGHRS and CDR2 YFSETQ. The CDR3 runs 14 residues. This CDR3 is CASSLSQGPYGYTF. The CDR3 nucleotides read TGCGCCAGCAGCTTGTCACAGGGTCCCTATGGCTACACCTTC.

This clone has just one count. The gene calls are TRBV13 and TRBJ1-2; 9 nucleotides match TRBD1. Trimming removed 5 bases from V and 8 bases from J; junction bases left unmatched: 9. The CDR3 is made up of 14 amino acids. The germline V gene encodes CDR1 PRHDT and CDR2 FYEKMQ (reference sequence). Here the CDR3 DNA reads TGTGCCAGCAGCCCTACGGACAGGGGCGACGGCTACACCTTC. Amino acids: CASSPTDRGDGYTF. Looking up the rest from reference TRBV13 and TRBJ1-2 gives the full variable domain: AAGVIQSPRHLIKEKRETATLKCYPIPRHDTVYWYQQGPGQDPQFLISFYEKMQSDKGSIPDRFSAQQFSDYHSELNMSSLELGDSALYFCASSPTDRGDGYTFGSGTRLTVV.

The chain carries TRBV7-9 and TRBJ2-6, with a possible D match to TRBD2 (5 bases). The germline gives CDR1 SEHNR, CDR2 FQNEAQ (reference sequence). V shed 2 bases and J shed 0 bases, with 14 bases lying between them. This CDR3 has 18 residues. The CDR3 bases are TGTGCCAGCAGCTTAAGCCACACGACTATCTCTGGGGCCAACGTCCTGACTTTC. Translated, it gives CASSLSHTTISGANVLTF.

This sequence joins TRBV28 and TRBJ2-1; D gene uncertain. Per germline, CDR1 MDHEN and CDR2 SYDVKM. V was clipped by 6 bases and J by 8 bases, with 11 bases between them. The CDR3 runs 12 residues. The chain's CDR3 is CASSQDIHEQFF. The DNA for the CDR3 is TGTGCCAGCAGCCAGGATATCCATGAGCAGTTCTTC.

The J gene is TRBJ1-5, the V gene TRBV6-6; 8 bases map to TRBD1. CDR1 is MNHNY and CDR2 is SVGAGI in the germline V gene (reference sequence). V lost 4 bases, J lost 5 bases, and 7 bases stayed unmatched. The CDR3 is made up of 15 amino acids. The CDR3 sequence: CASSSGGITDQPQHF. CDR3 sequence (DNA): TGTGCCAGCAGTTCAGGGGGCATAACGGATCAGCCCCAGCATTTT.

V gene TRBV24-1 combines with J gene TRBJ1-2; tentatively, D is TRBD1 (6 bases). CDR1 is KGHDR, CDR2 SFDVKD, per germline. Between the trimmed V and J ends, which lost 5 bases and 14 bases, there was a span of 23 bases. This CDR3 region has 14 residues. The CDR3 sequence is CATSVSGTRPFWTF. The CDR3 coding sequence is TGTGCCACCAGTGTATCCGGGACAAGGCCCTTTTGGACCTTC.

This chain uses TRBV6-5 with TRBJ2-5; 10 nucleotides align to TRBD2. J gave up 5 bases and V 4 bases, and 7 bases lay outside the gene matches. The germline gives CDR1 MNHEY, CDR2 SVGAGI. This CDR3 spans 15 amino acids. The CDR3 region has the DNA TGTGCCAGCAGTTCCGACAAACTAGCGGGGGAGACCCAGTACTTC. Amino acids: CASSSDKLAGETQYF.

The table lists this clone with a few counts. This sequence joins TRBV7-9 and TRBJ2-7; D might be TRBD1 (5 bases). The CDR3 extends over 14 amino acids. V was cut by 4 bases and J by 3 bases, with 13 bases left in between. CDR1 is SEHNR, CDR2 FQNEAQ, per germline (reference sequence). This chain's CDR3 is CASSYQGVSYEQYF. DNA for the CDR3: TGTGCCAGCAGCTATCAGGGTGTTAGCTACGAGCAGTACTTC.

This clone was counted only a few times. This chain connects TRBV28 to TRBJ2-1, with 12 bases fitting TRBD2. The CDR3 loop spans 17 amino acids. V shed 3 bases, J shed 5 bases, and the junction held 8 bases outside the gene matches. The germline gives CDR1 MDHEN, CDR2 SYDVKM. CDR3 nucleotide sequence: TGTGCCAGCAGTTTCCAGTCCCCTAGCGGGAGGGACAATGAGCAGTTCTTC. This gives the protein CASSFQSPSGRDNEQFF.

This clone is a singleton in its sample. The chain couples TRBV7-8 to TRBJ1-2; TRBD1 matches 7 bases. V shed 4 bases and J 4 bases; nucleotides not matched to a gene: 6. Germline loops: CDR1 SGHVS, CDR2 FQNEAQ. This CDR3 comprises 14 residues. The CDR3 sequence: CASSSRDSSYGYTF. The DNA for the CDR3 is TGTGCCAGCAGCTCTCGGGACAGCAGCTATGGCTACACCTTC.

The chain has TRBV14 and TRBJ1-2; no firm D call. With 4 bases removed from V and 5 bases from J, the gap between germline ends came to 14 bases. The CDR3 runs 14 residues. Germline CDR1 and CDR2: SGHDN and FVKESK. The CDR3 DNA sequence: TGTGCCAGCAGCCCCCTCGGGTCTGGGTATGGCTACACCTTC. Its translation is CASSPLGSGYGYTF.

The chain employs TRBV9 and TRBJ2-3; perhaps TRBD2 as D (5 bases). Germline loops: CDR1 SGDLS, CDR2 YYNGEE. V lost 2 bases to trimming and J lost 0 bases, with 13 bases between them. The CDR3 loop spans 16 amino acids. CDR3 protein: CASSVSGSTSTDTQYF. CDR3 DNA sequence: TGTGCCAGCAGCGTCAGCGGATCTACTAGCACAGATACGCAGTATTTT.